One sample yielded the 32 T cell receptor beta chains listed below, sequenced in a study of T-cell memory formation after mild COVID-19. MiXCR, run by TCRdb on the 5' RACE reads, gives a single entry per CDR3 protein. The table has tens of thousands of distinct CDR3 sequences, about a sixth seen once; the top ten hold about 33%. The sequencing sample was made of PBMCs or a T cell subset sorted from them (not recorded which). The receptors here all came from an adult woman who had mild COVID-19 (a few samples of this study predate the infection). Cell type and time point are not known.

In this sample, this clonotype turned up a few times. The rearrangement uses TRBV7-6 and TRBJ2-5; weak D call: TRBD1 (6 bases). The CDR3 consists of 14 residues. The germline V and J ends were trimmed by 6 bases and 2 bases, with 13 bases remaining between them. CDR1 is SGHVS, CDR2 FNYEAQ, per germline. The CDR3 region is CASSLQGSQETQYF. The DNA of the CDR3 is TGTGCCAGCAGTCTACAGGGTTCACAAGAGACCCAGTACTTC.

The CDR3 is CASSMEIAGNDGELFF. The CDR3 DNA follows: TGCGCCAGCAGCATGGAGATAGCGGGGAACGACGGGGAGCTGTTTTTT. This chain uses TRBV5-1 with TRBJ2-2; 8 bases agree with TRBD2. Germline CDR1 and CDR2: SGHRS and YFSETQ. This CDR3 is built from 16 residues. J was trimmed by 7 bases and V by 4 bases; bases with no gene match: 12.

The chain is built from TRBV14 and TRBJ2-7; D ambiguous. The V end lost 3 bases, the J end lost 2 bases, and 11 bases lay between the germline ends. This CDR3 has 14 residues. Germline CDR1 SGHDN, CDR2 FVKESK. CDR3 DNA: TGTGCCAGCAGCCATCTCCATTCAACCTACGAGCAGTACTTC. Protein: CASSHLHSTYEQYF.

The rearrangement joins TRBV6-4 to TRBJ2-1; 8 positions agree with TRBD2. The junction had 3 bases not matched to a gene; V was cut back by 4 bases and J by 4 bases. Germline CDR1 is MRHNA and CDR2 is SNTAGT. This CDR3 comprises 14 residues. This CDR3 reads CASSVTSEYNEQFF. The CDR3 nucleotides read TGTGCCAGCAGTGTGACTAGCGAGTACAATGAGCAGTTCTTC.

The chain combines TRBV9 with TRBJ2-7; the D gene is possibly TRBD2 (5 bases). Germline CDR1 reads SGDLS; CDR2 reads YYNGEE. V lost 0 bases to trimming and J lost 5 bases, with 9 bases between them. CDR3 size: 13 residues. The DNA of the CDR3 is TGTGCCAGCAGCGTAGGGGAGTTGGACGAGCAGTACTTC. Residues: CASSVGELDEQYF.

The chain is built from TRBV7-9 and TRBJ1-2; D not resolved. Germline CDR1 and CDR2: SEHNR and FQNEAQ (reference sequence). V was clipped by 2 bases and J by 4 bases, with 11 bases between them. This CDR3 is 14 amino acids long. The CDR3 here is CASSLTQTGYGYTF. CDR3 DNA: TGTGCCAGCAGCTTAACCCAGACGGGCTATGGCTACACCTTC.

This clonotype has more than one count but fewer than ten. The chain links TRBV5-6 to TRBJ2-3; weak D call: TRBD2 (5 bases). V was pared by 0 bases and J by 2 bases, with 13 bases between. The V gene's germline CDR1 is SGHDT and CDR2 YYEEEE. The CDR3 has 16 amino acids. CDR3 sequence reads: CASSLVASGDTDTQYF. DNA of the CDR3: TGTGCCAGCAGCTTGGTCGCGTCCGGGGACACAGATACGCAGTATTTT.

This clonotype was seen a few times. This chain links TRBV11-2 with TRBJ2-5, with D perhaps given as TRBD1 or TRBD2 (5 bases each). Per the germline V gene, CDR1 is SGHAT and CDR2 is FQNNGV. The V end lost 4 bases, the J end lost 1 base, and 10 bases lay between the germline ends. The CDR3 contains 14 residues. In nucleotides, the CDR3 is TGTGCCAGCAGCTCGGGACCCTTCCAAGAGACCCAGTACTTC. Protein: CASSSGPFQETQYF.

This clonotype was counted a few times. The V gene is TRBV29-1, the J gene TRBJ1-5, with no clear D. CDR1 SQVTM and CDR2 ANQGSEA come from the germline V gene. V lost 8 bases and J lost 3, with 17 bases in between. The CDR3 is made up of 14 amino acids. The CDR3 DNA reads TGCAGCCCCCAAAGCTCAAGGGTCAATCAGCCCCAGCATTTT. Encoded protein: CSPQSSRVNQPQHF.

This chain connects TRBV4-1 to TRBJ1-2, with no clear D. Germline V gene lookup returns CDR1 MGHRA and CDR2 YSYEKL. The CDR3 spans 16 residues. The V and J ends lost 1 base and 4 bases respectively, with 16 bases between them. The CDR3 DNA is TGCGCCAGCAGCCAAGCCTACCAGACGGCGAGCTATGGCTACACCTTC. This gives the protein CASSQAYQTASYGYTF.

This clonotype has just a few counts. CDR3 protein: CSARDRTVNTEAFF. CDR3 in DNA: TGCAGTGCTAGAGATAGGACAGTTAACACTGAAGCTTTCTTT. The chain combines TRBV20-1 with TRBJ1-1; D perhaps matches TRBD1 (6 bases). V was clipped by 0 bases and J by 2 bases, with 10 bases between them. The CDR3 extends over 14 amino acids. Germline V gives CDR1 DFQATT, CDR2 SNEGSKA (reference sequence).

The chain is built from TRBV20-1 and TRBJ2-7; 8 bases are shared with TRBD1. Germline V gives CDR1 DFQATT, CDR2 SNEGSKA (reference sequence). After removal of 6 bases from V and 1 base from J, the junction contained 11 bases not matched to a gene. The CDR3 contains 15 residues. In DNA form, the CDR3 reads TGCAGTGCCCTACGGACAGGGAGTTTGTCCTACGAGCAGTACTTC. Amino acid sequence: CSALRTGSLSYEQYF.

This clonotype was seen a handful of times. The rearrangement uses TRBV4-3 and TRBJ2-7; 8 bases fit TRBD1. The CDR3 sequence is 14 residues long. The V and J ends lost 2 bases and 6 bases, in that order; junction bases with no gene match: 6. The germline gives CDR1 LGHNA, CDR2 YSLEER. The CDR3 protein is CASSQSGTGPEQYF. In nucleotides, the CDR3 is TGCGCCAGCAGCCAATCCGGGACAGGTCCCGAGCAGTACTTC.

This clonotype was picked up a small number of times. The V and J genes are TRBV10-2 and TRBJ2-5; D is undetermined. Trimming stripped 6 bases from V and 5 bases from J, with 16 bases between. Germline CDR1 WSHSY, CDR2 SAAADI. The CDR3 is made up of 14 amino acids. This CDR3 reads CASREAISGETQYF. CDR3 nucleotide sequence: TGCGCCAGCAGAGAGGCCATATCCGGGGAGACCCAGTACTTC.

There are a few counts of this clonotype. The V gene is TRBV5-7, the J gene TRBJ2-1; a possible D gene is TRBD2 (6 bases). TRBV5-7 is recorded as an ORF, its role being uncertain. The CDR3 extends over 15 amino acids. V was clipped by 1 base and J by 3 bases, with 11 bases between them. This chain's CDR3 is CASSLLLADYNEQFF. CDR3 DNA: TGTGCCAGCAGCTTGTTATTAGCGGACTACAATGAGCAGTTCTTC.

This chain links TRBV21-1 with TRBJ1-6; the table assigns TRBD1, which was not confirmed against the DNA. TRBV21-1 is a pseudogene segment. The CDR3 covers 14 residues. DNA of the CDR3: TGTGCCAGCAGCAAAAGGGGTCCTTCTTCACCCCTCCACTTT. This gives the protein CASSKRGPSSPLHF.

The chain is built from TRBV21-1 and TRBJ1-6; the D call TRBD1 from the table was never checked on the DNA. TRBV21-1 is reported as a pseudogene. This CDR3 region has 17 residues. This CDR3 reads CASSKAPGGQGNSPLHF. The CDR3 nucleotides are TGTGCCAGCAGCAAAGCCCCAGGGGGCCAGGGTAATTCACCCCTCCACTTT.

This clonotype was picked up a small number of times. CDR3 DNA: TGCGCCAGCAGCCAGGGAGACAGGGACTACGAGCAGTACTTC. It translates to CASSQGDRDYEQYF. The chain recombines TRBV4-1 with TRBJ2-7; TRBD1 matches at 7 bases. The CDR3 is 14 residues long. V gave up 3 bases and J gave up 3 bases; unmatched junction bases: 5. Germline CDR1 MGHRA, CDR2 YSYEKL.

This clonotype was counted only a few times. This chain connects TRBV15 to TRBJ2-1; TRBD1 matches 11 bases. This CDR3 contains 14 residues. Unmatched junction bases numbered 3, after V lost 8 bases and J lost 3 bases. In germline, CDR1 is LNHNV, CDR2 YYDKDF (reference sequence). The CDR3 coding sequence is TGTGCCACCGGGACAGGGGGAGACTACAATGAGCAGTTCTTC. Protein: CATGTGGDYNEQFF.

This chain joins TRBV4-1 and TRBJ1-2; 9 bases agree with TRBD1. The germline gives CDR1 MGHRA, CDR2 YSYEKL. This CDR3 is 15 amino acids long. V dropped 3 bases and J dropped 4; count of bases not matched to a gene: 6. CDR3 loop: CASSHPGQGGYGYTF. Written as DNA, the CDR3 is TGCGCCAGCAGCCACCCGGGACAGGGAGGCTATGGCTACACCTTC.

The chain recombines TRBV7-3 with TRBJ2-3; no clear D. The germline CDR1 and CDR2 sequences are SGHTA and FQGTGA. V was cut by 2 bases and J by 0 bases, with 6 bases left in between. This CDR3 is built from 14 residues. The CDR3 sequence is CASSLDGSTDTQYF. The CDR3 DNA reads TGTGCCAGCAGCTTAGACGGAAGCACAGATACGCAGTATTTT.

This clonotype turned up a few times. The chain joins TRBV30 to TRBJ1-5; D uncertain. The germline V and J ends were trimmed by 0 bases and 0 bases, with 6 bases remaining between them. Per the germline V gene, CDR1 is GTSNPN and CDR2 is SVGIG (reference sequence). The CDR3 sequence is 14 residues long. CDR3 sequence reads: CAWSVRGSNQPQHF. In DNA, the CDR3 is TGTGCCTGGAGTGTACGGGGTAGCAATCAGCCCCAGCATTTT.

J is TRBJ1-2 and V is TRBV3-1; D not certain. The V gene's germline CDR1 is LGHDT and CDR2 YNNKEL (reference sequence). This CDR3 is 14 amino acids long. The V end was cut by 4 bases, the J end by 2 bases, with 11 bases between. The CDR3 bases are TGTGCCAGCAGCCCCCCGTTGGGGAACTATGGCTACACCTTC. It encodes CASSPPLGNYGYTF.

V gene TRBV4-1 combines with J gene TRBJ2-5, with 8 bases aligning to TRBD2. The CDR3 sequence is 17 residues long. CDR1 and CDR2 from the germline V gene are MGHRA and YSYEKL. V dropped 0 bases and J dropped 4; count of bases not matched to a gene: 10. The CDR3 DNA reads as TGCGCCAGCAGCCAAGATTTGGTGGCGGGGGGTCGAGAGACCCAGTACTTC. Its protein is CASSQDLVAGGRETQYF.

The J gene is TRBJ2-5, the V gene TRBV12-3 or TRBV12-4; maybe TRBD2 (7 bases). Trimming shortened V by 5 bases and J by 5 bases, and 15 bases separated the two germline ends. The length of the CDR3 is 14 residues. The CDR3 region is CASSPVRGPETQYF. CDR3 bases: TGTGCCAGCAGTCCAGTGCGGGGGCCGGAGACCCAGTACTTC.

This clonotype has only a few counts. The chain recombines TRBV7-6 with TRBJ2-3; 10 bases align to TRBD2. CDR3 length: 18 residues. Germline-derived CDR1 and CDR2 are SGHVS and FNYEAQ. The junction had 12 bases not matched to a gene; V was cut back by 5 bases and J by 1 base. The CDR3 DNA sequence: TGTGCCAGCAGCCGGGAGGTAGCGGGAGGTTTGGGCACAGATACGCAGTATTTT. Protein product: CASSREVAGGLGTDTQYF. Full variable domain (rest looked up from reference TRBV7-6 and TRBJ2-3): GAGVSQSPRYKVTKRGQDVALRCDPISGHVSLYWYRQALGQGPEFLTYFNYEAQQDKSGLPNDRFSAERPEGSISTLTIQRTEQRDSAMYRCASSREVAGGLGTDTQYFGPGTRLTVL.

This clonotype has more than one count but fewer than ten. The chain combines TRBV7-6 with TRBJ2-1; D possibly corresponds to TRBD2 (6 bases). Germline V gene sequence: CDR1 SGHVS, CDR2 FNYEAQ. CDR3 length: 16 amino acids. V dropped 0 bases and J dropped 1 base, with 10 bases sitting between them. CDR3 DNA sequence: TGTGCCAGCAGCTTAGCGCAGGAGGGTTCCTACAATGAGCAGTTCTTC. This gives the protein CASSLAQEGSYNEQFF.

This clonotype has only a few counts. The V and J genes are TRBV7-9 and TRBJ2-1; 9 nucleotides line up with TRBD2. This CDR3 contains 16 residues. V dropped 4 bases and J dropped 1; count of bases not matched to a gene: 5. Germline loops: CDR1 SEHNR, CDR2 FQNEAQ (reference sequence). CDR3 DNA sequence: TGTGCCAGCAGCTCTCTAGCGGGGTTGTCCTACAATGAGCAGTTCTTC. Protein product: CASSSLAGLSYNEQFF.

CDR3 nucleotides: TGCGCCAGCAGCCAAGATGGGAGGCGACAGAGTGTATACAATGAGCAGTTCTTC. It yields the protein CASSQDGRRQSVYNEQFF. The chain couples TRBV4-3 to TRBJ2-1; tentatively, D is TRBD2 (6 bases). Looked up from germline, CDR1 is LGHNA and CDR2 is YSLEER. The CDR3 is 18 amino acids. V was pared by 0 bases and J by 4 bases, with 19 bases between.

Only a few counts were recorded for this clonotype. The chain is built from TRBV9 and TRBJ2-1; 9 bases align to TRBD2. The CDR3 covers 19 residues. From germline, CDR1 is SGDLS and CDR2 YYNGEE. V lost 0 bases, J lost 10 bases, and 20 bases stayed unmatched. The CDR3 protein is CASSVATDYGGRDLQEQFF. The CDR3 coding sequence is TGTGCCAGCAGCGTAGCTACGGATTACGGCGGGAGGGATTTGCAGGAGCAGTTCTTC.

This chain connects TRBV20-1 to TRBJ2-2; 10 positions match TRBD2. The CDR3 covers 17 residues. Per germline, CDR1 DFQATT and CDR2 SNEGSKA (reference sequence). The J segment lost 5 bases and the V segment lost 1 base, leaving 10 bases of the junction unmatched. CDR3 DNA: TGCAGTGCTAGAGCCAGAGCGGGAGGGCCTGGGACCGGGGAGCTGTTTTTT. Residues: CSARARAGGPGTGELFF.

This clonotype showed up just a few times. V usage is TRBV5-1 and J usage is TRBJ2-7; D is perhaps TRBD1 (5 bases). CDR1 and CDR2 (germline): SGHRS, YFSETQ. V was cut by 4 bases and J by 3 bases, with 17 bases left in between. The CDR3 runs to 15 residues. CDR3: CASSLNLDSYYEQYF. Written as DNA, the CDR3 is TGCGCCAGCAGCCTCAACCTAGACAGCTACTACGAGCAGTACTTC.